These 9 T cell receptor beta chains came from one sample sequenced in a study of cytotoxic CD8 clonotypes in ibrutinib-treated CLL. Measured with immunoSEQ multiplex PCR; TCRdb has only the in-frame clones, and not every one. The sample includes about 120,000 clones, approximately 58% seen only once; the top ten take 37%. This specimen was PBMCs, taken after 24 months of ibrutinib treatment. The receptors shown here come from a human donor with chronic lymphocytic leukemia.

The gene calls are TRBV27 and TRBJ2-6; 8 bases are a match to TRBD1. The V segment lost 9 bases and the J segment 0 bases; nucleotides outside the gene matches: 4. CDR1 and CDR2 from the germline V gene are MNHEY and SMNVEV (reference sequence). The length of the CDR3 is 15 residues. CDR3 loop: CASQGAHSGANVLTF. CDR3 DNA sequence: TGTGCCAGTCAGGGGGCGCACTCTGGGGCCAACGTCCTGACTTTC.

This rearrangement joins TRBV7-2 to TRBJ1-5; D uncertain. The CDR3 has 14 residues. Germline assignment: CDR1 SGHTA and CDR2 FQGNSA. V lost 2 bases to trimming and J lost 1 base, with 6 bases between them. The CDR3: CASSLLGSNQPQHF. DNA of the CDR3: TGTGCCAGCAGCTTATTGGGGAGCAATCAGCCCCAGCATTTT.

This clone has only a few counts. The chain is built from TRBV25-1 and TRBJ1-2; 11 bases are a match to TRBD1. This CDR3 has 15 amino acids. Germline V gene data show CDR1 as MGHDK and CDR2 as SYGVNS. Trimming removed 3 bases from V and 7 bases from J; junction bases left unmatched: 7. Here the CDR3 DNA reads TGTGCCAGCAGTGAGCGAGGACAGGGGGCAGCTGGCTACACCTTC. Amino acids: CASSERGQGAAGYTF.

V gene TRBV7-6 combines with J gene TRBJ2-7; D gene ambiguous. Trimming removed 1 base at V and 6 bases at J, with 4 bases between. The CDR3 contains 11 residues. The germline V gene encodes CDR1 SGHVS and CDR2 FNYEAQ. DNA of the CDR3: TGTGCCAGCAGCTTAGACAGCGAGCAGTACTTC. This encodes CASSLDSEQYF.

Only a few counts were recorded for this clone. V is TRBV27 and J is TRBJ2-7, with D perhaps matching TRBD2 (6 bases). Trimming left V 5 bases short and J 2 bases short, with 13 bases between. CDR1 is MNHEY, CDR2 SMNVEV, per germline (reference sequence). The CDR3 runs to 14 residues. CDR3 region: CASSPAGIAYEQYF. The CDR3 DNA reads TGTGCCAGCAGTCCTGCGGGGATTGCCTACGAGCAGTACTTC.

The chain carries TRBV6-5 and TRBJ1-3, with D unclear. The germline gives CDR1 MNHEY, CDR2 SVGAGI. CDR3 length: 16 residues. Trimming shortened V by 0 bases and J by 7 bases, and 16 bases separated the two germline ends. CDR3 sequence: CASSYSEGTQRNTIYF. CDR3 sequence (DNA): TGTGCCAGCAGTTACTCTGAGGGTACCCAACGGAACACCATATATTTT.

The chain employs TRBV10-3 and TRBJ2-5; D may be TRBD1 (6 bases). Between the trimmed V and J ends, which lost 0 bases and 5 bases, there was a span of 10 bases. CDR1 and CDR2 from the germline V gene are ENHRY and SYGVKD. The CDR3 extends over 14 amino acids. Here the CDR3 DNA reads TGTGCCATCAGTGAGTCACAGGGTAAGGAGACCCAGTACTTC. Its protein is CAISESQGKETQYF.

The chain uses TRBV5-4 and TRBJ1-6; D is possibly TRBD1 (6 bases). The CDR3 is made up of 15 amino acids. The germline gives CDR1 SGHNT, CDR2 YYREEE (reference sequence). V was trimmed by 0 bases and J by 7 bases, leaving 11 bases between them. CDR3 bases: TGTGCCAGCAGCTTGGCCCCAGGGGCCAATTCACCCCTCCACTTT. The encoded protein is CASSLAPGANSPLHF.

The chain joins TRBV2 to TRBJ1-1, with D unclear. From germline, CDR1 is SNHLY and CDR2 FYNNEI. This CDR3 has 16 amino acids. Trimming removed 3 bases from V and 1 base from J, with 15 bases in between. DNA of the CDR3: TGTGCCAGCAGTGACATTGTGCTGTGGGAGAACACTGAAGCTTTCTTT. Protein sequence: CASSDIVLWENTEAFF. Looking up the rest from reference TRBV2 and TRBJ1-1 gives the full variable domain: EPEVTQTPSHQVTQMGQEVILRCVPISNHLYFYWYRQILGQKVEFLVSFYNNEISEKSEIFDDQFSVERPDGSNFTLKIRSTKLEDSAMYFCASSDIVLWENTEAFFGQGTRLTVV.